This T cell receptor (beta chain) came from a study of vaccination and CD4 T cells after COVID-19. Looking at the study overall: Following dose two, a median 72 days (range 14 to 241) passed before post-vaccine samples were taken.

About this clonotype: No antigen is known for it.

Noted treatment: approximately 11-day PBMC culture with coronavirus spike peptide pools or control peptides (ViraFEST assay). With the Oncomine TCR Beta short-read assay, DNA from cultured CD4+ T cells was sequenced. TCRdb re-analysed the PCR reads in MiXCR, keeping a single row per CDR3 protein. The sample gives 15,000 to 20,000 distinct CDR3 sequences, around 50% of which show up once; 6.5% to 7.5% is in the top ten. Trimming removed 5 bases at V and 1 base at J, with 12 bases between. The CDR3 has 14 residues. Germline V gene sequence: CDR1 DFQATT, CDR2 SNEGSKA (reference sequence). The rearrangement joins TRBV20-1 to TRBJ1-3, with D uncertain. The sequence was collected from a human donor who had recovered from COVID-19. The specimen was CD4+ T cells from blood, cultured in vitro. The CDR3 nucleotides are TGCAGTGCTCCCGACCGACGATCTGGAAACACCATATATTTT. Amino acid sequence: CSAPDRRSGNTIYF.